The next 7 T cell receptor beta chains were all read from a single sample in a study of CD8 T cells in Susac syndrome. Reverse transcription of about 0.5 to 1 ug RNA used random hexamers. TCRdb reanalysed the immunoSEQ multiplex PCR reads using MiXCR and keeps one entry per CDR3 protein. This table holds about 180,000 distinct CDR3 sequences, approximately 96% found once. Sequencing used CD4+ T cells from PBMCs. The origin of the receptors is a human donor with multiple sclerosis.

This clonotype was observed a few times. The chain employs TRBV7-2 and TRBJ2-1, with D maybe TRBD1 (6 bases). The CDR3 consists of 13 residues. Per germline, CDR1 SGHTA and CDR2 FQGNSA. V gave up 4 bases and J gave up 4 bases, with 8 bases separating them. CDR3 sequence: CASSSGQYNEQFF. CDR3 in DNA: TGTGCCAGCAGCTCTGGACAGTACAATGAGCAGTTCTTC.

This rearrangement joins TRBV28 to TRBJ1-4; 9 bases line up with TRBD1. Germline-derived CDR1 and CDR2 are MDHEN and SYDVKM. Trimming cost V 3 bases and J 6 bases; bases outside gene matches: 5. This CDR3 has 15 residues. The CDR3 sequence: CASSFGDRDYEKLFF. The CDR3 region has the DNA TGTGCCAGCAGTTTTGGGGACAGGGATTATGAAAAACTGTTTTTT.

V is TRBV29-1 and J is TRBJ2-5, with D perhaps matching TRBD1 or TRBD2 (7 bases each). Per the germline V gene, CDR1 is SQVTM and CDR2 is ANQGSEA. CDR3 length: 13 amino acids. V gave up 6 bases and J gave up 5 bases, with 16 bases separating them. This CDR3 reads CSVRQGGSETQYF. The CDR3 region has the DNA TGCAGCGTCCGCCAGGGGGGGTCGGAGACCCAGTACTTC.

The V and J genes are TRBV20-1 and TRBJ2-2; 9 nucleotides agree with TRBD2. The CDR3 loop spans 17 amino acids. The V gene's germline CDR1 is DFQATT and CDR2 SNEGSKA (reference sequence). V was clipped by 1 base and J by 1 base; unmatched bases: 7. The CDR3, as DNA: TGCAGTGCTAGAGGGTTCACTAGCGGGCGGAACACCGGGGAGCTGTTTTTT. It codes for CSARGFTSGRNTGELFF.

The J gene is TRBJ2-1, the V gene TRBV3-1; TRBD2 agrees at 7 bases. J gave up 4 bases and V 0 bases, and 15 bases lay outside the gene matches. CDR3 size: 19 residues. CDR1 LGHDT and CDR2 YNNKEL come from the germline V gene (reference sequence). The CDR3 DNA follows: TGTGCCAGCAGCCAAGATGGTGGCTGGCGGGGGAGCTTATACAATGAGCAGTTCTTC. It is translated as CASSQDGGWRGSLYNEQFF.

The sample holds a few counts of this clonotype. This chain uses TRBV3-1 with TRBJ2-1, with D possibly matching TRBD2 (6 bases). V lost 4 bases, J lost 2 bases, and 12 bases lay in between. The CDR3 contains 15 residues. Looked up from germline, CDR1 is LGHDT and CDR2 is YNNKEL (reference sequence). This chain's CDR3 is CASSPRGGTYNEQFF. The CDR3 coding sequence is TGTGCCAGCAGCCCCCGCGGAGGGACCTACAATGAGCAGTTCTTC.

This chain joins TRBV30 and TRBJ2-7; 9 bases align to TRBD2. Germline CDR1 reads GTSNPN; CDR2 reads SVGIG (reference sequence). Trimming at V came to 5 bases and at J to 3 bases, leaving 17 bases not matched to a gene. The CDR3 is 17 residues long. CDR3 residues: CAWSRGSGGPQFYEQYF. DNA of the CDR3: TGTGCCTGGTCGCGCGGTAGCGGGGGCCCCCAATTCTACGAGCAGTACTTC.